The 20 T cell receptor beta chains in this list originate from one sample, sequenced in a study of tissue T cells after allogeneic stem cell transplantation. Adult allogeneic hematopoietic cell transplant recipients with steroid-refractory graft-versus-host disease were prospectively enrolled for research autopsy. Profiling relied on immunoSEQ multiplex PCR, and the TCRdb table lists in-frame clones only, not all of them. The top ten clones hold approximately 15% of a sample with 2,500 to 3,500 clones, about 70% of them seen once. The sample here was descending colon tissue, taken at autopsy. The receptors were gathered from an older male patient with steroid-refractory graft-versus-host disease after an allogeneic stem cell transplant. Part of the T cells may come from the graft donor.

This chain connects TRBV7-9 to TRBJ1-5; D unresolved. V was cut by 3 bases and J by 4 bases, with 10 bases left in between. The CDR3 is 14 amino acids. Germline CDR1 reads SEHNR; CDR2 reads FQNEAQ (reference sequence). CDR3: CASSFTDTNQPQHF. CDR3 DNA: TGTGCCAGCAGCTTCACGGATACTAATCAGCCCCAGCATTTT.

This clone has only a few counts. The chain recombines TRBV6-5 with TRBJ1-3; weak D call: TRBD1 (6 bases). V was cut by 8 bases and J by 4 bases, with 15 bases left in between. Germline CDR1 MNHEY, CDR2 SVGAGI. This CDR3 contains 14 residues. The DNA of the CDR3 is TGTGCCAGCCGGTTAACAGGGTACGGAAACACCATATATTTT. This sequence encodes CASRLTGYGNTIYF.

This chain connects TRBV19 to TRBJ2-2; unclear D gene. The CDR3 extends over 13 amino acids. In germline, CDR1 is LNHDA, CDR2 SQIVND (reference sequence). The V end lost 3 bases, the J end lost 5 bases, and 7 bases lay between the germline ends. The CDR3, as DNA: TGTGCCAGTAGTATGGCAACTACCGGGGAGCTGTTTTTT. Translated: CASSMATTGELFF.

J is TRBJ2-7 and V is TRBV21-1; TRBD2, the table's D call, was not compared with the DNA. TRBV21-1 is an annotated pseudogene. CDR3 length: 15 amino acids. CDR3 sequence: CASSWRSEYPGEQYF. Written as DNA, the CDR3 is TGTGCCAGCAGCTGGAGAAGTGAATACCCTGGCGAGCAGTACTTC.

The CDR3 loop is CASSQGPESGNTIYF. CDR3 DNA sequence: TGCGCCAGCAGCCAAGGTCCTGAATCTGGAAACACCATATATTTT. V and J are TRBV4-3 and TRBJ1-3; D unresolved. CDR1 is LGHNA and CDR2 is YSLEER in the germline V gene. The CDR3 runs 15 residues. V lost 1 base and J lost 1, with 8 bases in between.

This sequence joins TRBV5-6 and TRBJ1-2; 8 bases match TRBD1. Germline V CDR1 and CDR2: SGHDT, YYEEEE. The CDR3 runs to 13 residues. V trimming: 3 bases; J trimming: 6 bases; junction bases outside the gene matches: 4. The CDR3 loop is CASSSQGANGYTF. CDR3 DNA: TGTGCCAGCAGCTCGCAGGGGGCGAATGGCTACACCTTC.

This chain connects TRBV7-9 to TRBJ1-3; TRBD1 matches at 7 bases. V gave up 6 bases and J gave up 2 bases; unmatched junction bases: 10. The CDR3 runs 16 residues. CDR1 and CDR2 from the germline V gene are SEHNR and FQNEAQ (reference sequence). This CDR3 reads CASSPQQGIAGNTIYF. In DNA form, the CDR3 reads TGTGCCAGCAGTCCTCAACAGGGGATAGCTGGAAACACCATATATTTT. The full variable domain, with the rest looked up from reference TRBV7-9 and TRBJ1-3, is DTGVSQNPRHKITKRGQNVTFRCDPISEHNRLYWYRQTLGQGPEFLTYFQNEAQLEKSRLLSDRFSAERPKGSFSTLEIQRTEQGDSAMYLCASSPQQGIAGNTIYFGEGSWLTVV.

This clone was observed a handful of times. The V gene is TRBV9, the J gene TRBJ2-1, with TRBD1 as a possible D gene (5 bases). Germline CDR1 is SGDLS and CDR2 is YYNGEE. This CDR3 spans 15 amino acids. V lost 1 base and J 4 bases, leaving 12 bases between the germline ends. Here the CDR3 reads CASSVSRRGYNEQFF. CDR3 coding DNA: TGTGCCAGCAGCGTATCTCGAAGGGGTTACAATGAGCAGTTCTTC. Looking up the rest from reference TRBV9 and TRBJ2-1 gives the full variable domain: DSGVTQTPKHLITATGQRVTLRCSPRSGDLSVYWYQQSLDQGLQFLIQYYNGEERAKGNILERFSAQQFPDLHSELNLSSLELGDSALYFCASSVSRRGYNEQFFGPGTRLTVL.

The chain recombines TRBV12-5 with TRBJ1-5; a weak D match, TRBD1 (6 bases). Deletions cut 7 bases from V and 1 base from J, with 20 bases between. CDR1 is LGHNT, CDR2 FRNRAP, per germline. This CDR3 has 17 residues. CDR3 DNA sequence: TGTGCTAGTGCCAAGGGGGGGGCAGGGGAAAGCAATCAGCCCCAGCATTTT. Amino acids: CASAKGGAGESNQPQHF.

The gene calls are TRBV3-1 (or the pseudogene TRBV3-2) and TRBJ2-3; TRBD2 is a possible D gene (5 bases). CDR3 size: 16 residues. Germline loops: CDR1 LGHDT, CDR2 YNNKEL (reference sequence). The ends were cut back, 4 bases at V and 0 bases at J, with 14 bases in the middle. CDR3 sequence (DNA): TGTGCCAGCAGCCCCTTTCAGCGGTCTAGCACAGATACGCAGTATTTT. It is translated as CASSPFQRSSTDTQYF.

This clone has only a few counts. The chain employs TRBV5-4 and TRBJ1-1; no firm D call. Trimming cost V 2 bases and J 5 bases, with 10 bases left between them. Per germline, CDR1 SGHNT and CDR2 YYREEE (reference sequence). The CDR3 consists of 13 residues. The CDR3 here is CASSLRGSTEAFF. The CDR3, as DNA: TGTGCCAGCAGCTTAAGAGGATCTACTGAAGCTTTCTTT.

V gene TRBV25-1 combines with J gene TRBJ2-7; D perhaps matches TRBD2 (5 bases). The germline gives CDR1 MGHDK, CDR2 SYGVNS. The CDR3 consists of 12 residues. V gave up 8 bases and J gave up 3 bases, with 11 bases separating them. The CDR3 nucleotides read TGTGCCAGCGCCACGGGGTTCTACGAGCAGTACTTC. Amino acid sequence: CASATGFYEQYF.

The chain uses TRBV19 and TRBJ2-5, with D unclear. The CDR3 runs 13 residues. CDR1 and CDR2 (germline): LNHDA, SQIVND (reference sequence). Trimming cost V 7 bases and J 5 bases, with 14 bases left between them. DNA for the CDR3: TGTGCCAGTACCGAAGGAATTGGGGAGACCCAGTACTTC. This translates into CASTEGIGETQYF. Combining the CDR3 with reference TRBV19 and TRBJ2-5 gives the whole variable domain DGGITQSPKYLFRKEGQNVTLSCEQNLNHDAMYWYRQDPGQGLRLIYYSQIVNDFQKGDIAEGYSVSREKKESFPLTVTSAQKNPTAFYLCASTEGIGETQYFGPGTRLLVL.

J is TRBJ2-7 and V is TRBV6-6; D is unresolved. From germline, CDR1 is MNHNY and CDR2 SVGAGI (reference sequence). V was cut by 0 bases and J by 4 bases, with 4 bases left in between. This CDR3 comprises 12 residues. The CDR3 nucleotides read TGTGCCAGCAGTTACTCGAGATACGAGCAGTACTTC. It translates to CASSYSRYEQYF.

The chain is built from TRBV21-1 and TRBJ1-3. TRBV21-1 is flagged as a pseudogene. This CDR3 has 16 residues. CDR3 coding DNA: TGTGCCAGCAGCTCAACGGCTGGTAGGGCGGGAAACACCATATATTTT. Translating it yields CASSSTAGRAGNTIYF.

The chain recombines TRBV7-9 with TRBJ1-1; D is undetermined. The CDR3 has 14 residues. Germline-derived CDR1 and CDR2 are SEHNR and FQNEAQ (reference sequence). V was trimmed by 1 base and J by 9 bases, leaving 15 bases between them. CDR3 loop: CASSLGEIGDKAFF. The CDR3 region has the DNA TGTGCCAGCAGCTTAGGAGAGATCGGGGATAAAGCTTTCTTT.

V usage is TRBV11-2 and J usage is TRBJ2-1; D uncertain. This CDR3 is 18 amino acids long. Trimming stripped 0 bases from V and 3 bases from J, with 18 bases between. Germline V gene sequence: CDR1 SGHAT, CDR2 FQNNGV. CDR3 in amino acids: CASSLDSISRVIYNEQFF. The CDR3 DNA is TGTGCCAGCAGCTTAGATTCTATTAGCCGGGTTATCTACAATGAGCAGTTCTTC.

This clone was detected a few times. The rearrangement uses TRBV9 and TRBJ2-2; TRBD2 matches at 11 bases. The length of the CDR3 is 15 residues. J was trimmed by 6 bases and V by 4 bases; bases with no gene match: 5. Germline CDR1 reads SGDLS; CDR2 reads YYNGEE. The CDR3 sequence: CASSKMGLAAGELFF. The CDR3 DNA is TGTGCCAGCAGCAAGATGGGACTAGCGGCCGGGGAGCTGTTTTTT.

This clone has only a few counts. The J gene is TRBJ1-1, the V gene TRBV18; the D gene is possibly TRBD1 (5 bases). Germline CDR1 is KGHSH and CDR2 is LQKENI. V was trimmed by 5 bases and J by 11 bases, leaving 21 bases between them. The length of the CDR3 is 14 residues. The DNA for the CDR3 is TGTGCCAGCTCATCCACATTGGAACGGGGCCTGGCTTTCTTT. Translated, it gives CASSSTLERGLAFF.

The rearrangement uses TRBV5-6 and TRBJ2-3; D remains ambiguous. Deletions cut 1 base from V and 1 base from J, with 13 bases between. CDR3 length equals 16 residues. CDR1 is SGHDT, CDR2 YYEEEE, per germline. CDR3 nucleotides: TGTGCCAGCAGCTTGATTTATAGTATTGGCACAGATACGCAGTATTTT. It codes for CASSLIYSIGTDTQYF.